This record looks at one T cell receptor (beta chain) sequence and its context. The antigen remains undetermined. These data originate in a study of Ad26.COV2.S vaccination and SARS-CoV-2 variants. Treatment reported: approximately 18 received Ad26.COV2.S at low or high dose, single or two shots; several received placebo; per-sample allocation not given. Each sample was drawn 63 days after the first injection (of vaccine or placebo). Expressing Wuhan-strain SARS-CoV-2 spike, an Ad26 vector served as the vaccine. The CDR3 runs to 13 residues. Germline CDR1 and CDR2: MNHEY and SVGAGI. With 8 bases clipped from V and 1 base from J, the junction kept 2 bases outside the gene matches. The assay was immunoSEQ multiplex PCR, and TCRdb's table has in-frame clones only and misses some. This repertoire shows more than 300,000 clones, about 82% found once; its top ten account for 1.5% to 2.5%. Overall study findings and caveats: Estimates derived from TCR breadth and depth analyses may have underestimated total T cell responses.

The V and J genes are TRBV6-5 and TRBJ2-3; TRBD1 matches 8 bases. The origin of this receptor is a person between 18 and 60 years old who received the Ad26.COV2.S COVID-19 vaccine or a placebo. This sample comprised peripheral blood, obtained in a trial of Ad26.COV2.S vaccine versus placebo. The CDR3 DNA sequence: TGTGCCAGCGGACAGGGAGGCACAGATACGCAGTATTTT. This sequence encodes CASGQGGTDTQYF.